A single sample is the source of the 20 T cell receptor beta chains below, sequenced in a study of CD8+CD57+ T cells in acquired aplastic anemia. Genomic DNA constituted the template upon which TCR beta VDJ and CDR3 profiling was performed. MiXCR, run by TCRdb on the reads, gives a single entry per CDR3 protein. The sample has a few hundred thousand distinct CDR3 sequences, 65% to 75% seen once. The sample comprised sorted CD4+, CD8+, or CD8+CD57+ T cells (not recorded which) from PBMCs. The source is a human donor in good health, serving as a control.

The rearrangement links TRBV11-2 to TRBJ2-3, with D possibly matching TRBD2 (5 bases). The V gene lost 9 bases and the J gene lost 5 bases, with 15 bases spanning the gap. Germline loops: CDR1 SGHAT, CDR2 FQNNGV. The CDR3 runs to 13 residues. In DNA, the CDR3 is TGTGCCAGTAGTGCCGACCGGGGAGATACGCAGTATTTT. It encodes CASSADRGDTQYF. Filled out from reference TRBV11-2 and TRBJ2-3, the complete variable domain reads EAGVAQSPRYKIIEKRQSVAFWCNPISGHATLYWYQQILGQGPKLLIQFQNNGVVDDSQLPKDRFSAERLKGVDSTLKIQPAKLEDSAVYLCASSADRGDTQYFGPGTRLTVL.

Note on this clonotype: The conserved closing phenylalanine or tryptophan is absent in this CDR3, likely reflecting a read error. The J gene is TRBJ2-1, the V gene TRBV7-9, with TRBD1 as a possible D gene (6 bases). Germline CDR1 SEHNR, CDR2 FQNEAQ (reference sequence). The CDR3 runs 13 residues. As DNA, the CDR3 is TGTGCTAGCAGCTTGGACAGCGATAATGAGCAGTTCGTC. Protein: CASSLDSDNEQFV.

Here the CDR3 reads CASNPTYDSGHIQYF. CDR3 in DNA: TGTGCCAGCAACCCCACATACGACTCCGGGCACATTCAGTACTTC. The rearrangement uses TRBV27 and TRBJ2-4; D is unclear. The CDR3 runs to 15 residues. V shed 7 bases and J shed 8 bases, with 21 bases lying between them. From germline, CDR1 is MNHEY and CDR2 SMNVEV (reference sequence).

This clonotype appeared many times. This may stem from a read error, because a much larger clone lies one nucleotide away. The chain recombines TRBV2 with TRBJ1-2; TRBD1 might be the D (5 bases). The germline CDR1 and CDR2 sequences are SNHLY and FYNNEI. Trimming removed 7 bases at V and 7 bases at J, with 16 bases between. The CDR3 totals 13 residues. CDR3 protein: CASNERQYSGYTF. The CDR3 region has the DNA TGTGCCAGCAACGAGCGACAGTACTCTGGCTACACCTTC.

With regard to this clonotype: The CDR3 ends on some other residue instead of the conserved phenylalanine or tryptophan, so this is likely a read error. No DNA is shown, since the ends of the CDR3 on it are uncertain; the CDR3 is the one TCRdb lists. The CDR3 here is CASRIKGQDLLPL. The chain couples TRBV7-2 to TRBJ1-5; the table assigns TRBD1, which was not confirmed against the DNA. The CDR3 length is 13 residues, termini included. Per the germline V gene, CDR1 is SGHTA and CDR2 is FQGNSA.

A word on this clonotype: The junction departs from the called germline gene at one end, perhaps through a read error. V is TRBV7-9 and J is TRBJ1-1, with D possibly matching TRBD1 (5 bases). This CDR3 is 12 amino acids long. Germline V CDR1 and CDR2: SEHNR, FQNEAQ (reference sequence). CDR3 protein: CASRAADSEALF. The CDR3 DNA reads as TGTGCCAGCCGCGCCGCAGACAGTGAAGCTCTCTTT.

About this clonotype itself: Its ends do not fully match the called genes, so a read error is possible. CDR3 nucleotides: TGTGCTAGCAGCTTAGAGTTAGGGGTGGGGACCCAGTACTTC. Residues: CASSLELGVGTQYF. The V gene is TRBV7-7, the J gene TRBJ2-5; a weak D match, TRBD1 (5 bases). The germline V gene encodes CDR1 SSHAT and CDR2 FNYEAQ (reference sequence). The CDR3 runs to 14 residues.

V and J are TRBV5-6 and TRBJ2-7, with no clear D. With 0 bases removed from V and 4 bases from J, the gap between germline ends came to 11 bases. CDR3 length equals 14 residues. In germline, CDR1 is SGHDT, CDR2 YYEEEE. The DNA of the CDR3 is TGTGCCAGCAGCTTGGAGGGCCCTGGGTACGAGCAGTACTTC. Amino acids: CASSLEGPGYEQYF.

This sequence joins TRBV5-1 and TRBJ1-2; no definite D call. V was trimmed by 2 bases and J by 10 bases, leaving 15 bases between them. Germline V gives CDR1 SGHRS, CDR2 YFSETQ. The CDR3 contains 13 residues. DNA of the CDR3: TGCGCCAGCAGCTTAGATTCGGACGCTTACTACACCTTC. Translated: CASSLDSDAYYTF.

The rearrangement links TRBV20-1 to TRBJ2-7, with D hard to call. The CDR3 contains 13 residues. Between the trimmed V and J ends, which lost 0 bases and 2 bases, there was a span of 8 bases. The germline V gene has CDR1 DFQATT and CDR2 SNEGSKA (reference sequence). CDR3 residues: CSARDTEAYEQYF. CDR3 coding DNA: TGCAGTGCTAGAGATACGGAAGCCTACGAGCAGTACTTC.

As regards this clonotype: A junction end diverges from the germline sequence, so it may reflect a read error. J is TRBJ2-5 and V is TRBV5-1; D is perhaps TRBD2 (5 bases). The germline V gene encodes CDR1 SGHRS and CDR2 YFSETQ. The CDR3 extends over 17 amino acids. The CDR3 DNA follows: TGTGCCAGCAGTTCGGCGCGGGCGGGCACTACGGGGGAGACCCAGTACTTC. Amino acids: CASSSARAGTTGETQYF. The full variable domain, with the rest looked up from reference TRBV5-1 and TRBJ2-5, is KAGVTQTPRYLIKTRGQQVTLSCSPISGHRSVSWYQQTPGQGLQFLFEYFSETQRNKGNFPGRFSGRQFSNSRSEMNVSTLELGDSALYLCASSSARAGTTGETQYFGPGTRLLVL.

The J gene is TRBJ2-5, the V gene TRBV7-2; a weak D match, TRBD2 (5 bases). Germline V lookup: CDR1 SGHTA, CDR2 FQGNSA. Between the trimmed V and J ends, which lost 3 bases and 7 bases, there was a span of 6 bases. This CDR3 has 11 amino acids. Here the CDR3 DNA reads TGTGCCAGCAGCTTCGAGGGGACCCAGTACTTC. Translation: CASSFEGTQYF.

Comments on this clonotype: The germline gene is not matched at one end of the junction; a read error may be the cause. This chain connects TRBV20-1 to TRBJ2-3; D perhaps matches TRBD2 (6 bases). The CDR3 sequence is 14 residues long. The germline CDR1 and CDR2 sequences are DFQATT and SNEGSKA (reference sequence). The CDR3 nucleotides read TGCAGTGCTTGCGGGAAATACAGCACTGATACGCAGTATTTT. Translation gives CSACGKYSTDTQYF.

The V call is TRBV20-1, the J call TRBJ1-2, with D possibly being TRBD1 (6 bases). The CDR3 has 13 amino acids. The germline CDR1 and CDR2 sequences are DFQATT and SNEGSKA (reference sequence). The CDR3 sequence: CSGTRGRKGSYTF. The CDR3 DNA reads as TGCAGCGGCACGAGGGGGAGGAAGGGAAGCTACACCTTC.

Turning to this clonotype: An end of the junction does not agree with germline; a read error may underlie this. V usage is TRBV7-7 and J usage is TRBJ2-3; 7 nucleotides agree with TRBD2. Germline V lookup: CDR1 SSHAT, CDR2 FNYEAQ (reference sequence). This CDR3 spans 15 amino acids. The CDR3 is CASSFILADQDTQYF. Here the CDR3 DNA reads TGTGCCAGCAGCTTTATCCTAGCGGACCAAGATACCCAGTATTTT.

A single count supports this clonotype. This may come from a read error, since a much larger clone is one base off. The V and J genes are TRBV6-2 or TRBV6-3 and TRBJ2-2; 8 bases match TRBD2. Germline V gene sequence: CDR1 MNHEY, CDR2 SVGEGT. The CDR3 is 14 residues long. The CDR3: CGSKRGGNTGELFF. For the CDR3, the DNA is TGTGGCAGCAAACGGGGGGGCAACACCGGGGAGCTGTTTTTT.

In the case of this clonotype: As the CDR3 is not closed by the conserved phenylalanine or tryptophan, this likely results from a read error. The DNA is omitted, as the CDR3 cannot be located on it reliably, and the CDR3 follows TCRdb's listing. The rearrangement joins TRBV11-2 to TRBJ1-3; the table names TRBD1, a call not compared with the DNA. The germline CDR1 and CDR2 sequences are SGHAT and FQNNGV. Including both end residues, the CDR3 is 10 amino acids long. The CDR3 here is CASSKQGSGT.

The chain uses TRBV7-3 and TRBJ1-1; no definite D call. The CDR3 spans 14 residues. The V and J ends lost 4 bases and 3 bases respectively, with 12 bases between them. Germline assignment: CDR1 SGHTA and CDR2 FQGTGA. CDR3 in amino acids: CASSSRHRDTEAFF. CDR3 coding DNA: TGTGCCAGCAGCTCAAGACATAGGGACACTGAAGCTTTCTTT.

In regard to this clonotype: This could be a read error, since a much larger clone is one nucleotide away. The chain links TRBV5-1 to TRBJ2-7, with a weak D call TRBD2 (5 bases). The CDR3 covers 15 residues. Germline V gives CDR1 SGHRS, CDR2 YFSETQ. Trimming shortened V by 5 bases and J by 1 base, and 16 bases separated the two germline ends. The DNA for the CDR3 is TGCGCCAGCAGGCCGGAGACGGGGATTTCCTACGAGCAGTACTTC. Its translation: CASRPETGISYEQYF.

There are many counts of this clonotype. CDR3 residues: CASSVGNGYNEQFF. CDR3 nucleotides: TGTGCCAGCAGCGTAGGTAATGGCTACAATGAGCAGTTCTTC. The rearrangement uses TRBV9 and TRBJ2-1; unclear D gene. The CDR3 spans 14 residues. Trimming left V 0 bases short and J 3 bases short, with 7 bases between. Germline V lookup: CDR1 SGDLS, CDR2 YYNGEE.